The TCR beta chain described here comes from a study of blood T cell repertoires in COVID-19. Only in-frame clones appear in the TCRdb table, and some are missing; sequencing was by immunoSEQ multiplex PCR. The sample has approximately 210,000 clones, under 90% seen once; the top ten hold about 8.9%. This clone was seen a handful of times. This receptor was identified in a woman aged 45-65 years with acute COVID-19. Sequences were obtained from PBMCs or T cells enriched from blood (not recorded which).

In nucleotides, the CDR3 is TGTGCCAGCAGCGTAGATCCTAGCTCTTACGAGCAGTACTTC. Translated: CASSVDPSSYEQYF. V usage is TRBV9 and J usage is TRBJ2-7; D may be TRBD2 (5 bases). Germline V gene data show CDR1 as SGDLS and CDR2 as YYNGEE. The CDR3 length is 14 residues. The germline V and J ends were trimmed by 0 bases and 4 bases, with 11 bases remaining between them.